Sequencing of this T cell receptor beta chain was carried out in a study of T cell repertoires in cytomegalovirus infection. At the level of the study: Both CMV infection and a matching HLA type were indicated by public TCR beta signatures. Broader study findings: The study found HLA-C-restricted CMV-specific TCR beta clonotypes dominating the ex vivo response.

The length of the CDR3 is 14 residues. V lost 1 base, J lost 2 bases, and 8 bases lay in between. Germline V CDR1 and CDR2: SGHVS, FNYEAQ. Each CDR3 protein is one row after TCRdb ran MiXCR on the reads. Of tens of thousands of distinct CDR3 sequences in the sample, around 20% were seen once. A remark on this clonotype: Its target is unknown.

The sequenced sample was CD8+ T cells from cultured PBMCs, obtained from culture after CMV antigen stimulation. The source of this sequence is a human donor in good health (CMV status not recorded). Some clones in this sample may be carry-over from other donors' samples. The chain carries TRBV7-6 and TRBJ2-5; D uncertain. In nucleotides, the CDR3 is TGTGCCAGCAGCTTAGGCTGGTCACAAGAGACCCAGTACTTC. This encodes CASSLGWSQETQYF.